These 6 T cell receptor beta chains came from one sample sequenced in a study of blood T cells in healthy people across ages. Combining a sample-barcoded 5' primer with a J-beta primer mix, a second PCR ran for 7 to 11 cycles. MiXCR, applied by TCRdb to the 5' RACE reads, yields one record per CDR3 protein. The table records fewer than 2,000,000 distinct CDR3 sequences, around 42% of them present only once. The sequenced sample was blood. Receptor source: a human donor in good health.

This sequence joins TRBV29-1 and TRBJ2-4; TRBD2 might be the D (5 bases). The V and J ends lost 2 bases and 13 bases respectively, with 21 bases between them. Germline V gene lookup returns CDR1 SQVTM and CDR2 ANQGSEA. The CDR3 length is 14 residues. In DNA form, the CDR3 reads TGCAGCGTTGAAACAACCCTCCGGGAATCTGAGCAGTACTTC. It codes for CSVETTLRESEQYF.

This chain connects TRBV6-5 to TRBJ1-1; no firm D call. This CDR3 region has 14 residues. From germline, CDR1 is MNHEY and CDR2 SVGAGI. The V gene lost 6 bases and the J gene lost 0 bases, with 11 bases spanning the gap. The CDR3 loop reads CASRFLVMNTEAFF. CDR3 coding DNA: TGTGCCAGCAGATTCCTTGTGATGAACACTGAAGCTTTCTTT.

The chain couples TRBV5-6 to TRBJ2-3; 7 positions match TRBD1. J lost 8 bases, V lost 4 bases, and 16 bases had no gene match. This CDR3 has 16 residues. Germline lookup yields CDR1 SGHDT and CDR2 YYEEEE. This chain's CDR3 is CASSPPGQTLLATQYF. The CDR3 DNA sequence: TGTGCCAGCAGCCCCCCGGGACAGACTCTACTGGCTACGCAGTATTTT.

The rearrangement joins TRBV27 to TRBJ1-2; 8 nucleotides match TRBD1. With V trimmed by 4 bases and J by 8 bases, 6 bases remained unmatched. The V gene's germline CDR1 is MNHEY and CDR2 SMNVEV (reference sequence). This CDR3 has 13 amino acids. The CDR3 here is CASSSGGAGGYTF. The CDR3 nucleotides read TGTGCCAGCAGTTCAGGGGGCGCGGGGGGCTACACCTTC.

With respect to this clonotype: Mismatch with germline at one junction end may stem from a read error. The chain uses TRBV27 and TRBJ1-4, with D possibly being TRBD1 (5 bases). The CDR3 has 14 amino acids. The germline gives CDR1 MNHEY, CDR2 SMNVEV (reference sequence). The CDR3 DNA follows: TGTGCCAGCCGGGGCTGGGGGGAGGATGAAAAACGGTTTTTT. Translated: CASRGWGEDEKRFF.

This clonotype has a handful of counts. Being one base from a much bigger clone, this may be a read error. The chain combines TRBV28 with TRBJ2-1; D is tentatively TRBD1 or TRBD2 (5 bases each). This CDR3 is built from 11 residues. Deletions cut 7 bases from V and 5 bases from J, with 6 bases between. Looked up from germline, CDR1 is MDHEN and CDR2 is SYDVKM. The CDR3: CASMGDNEQFF. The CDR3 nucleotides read TGTGCCAGCATGGGGGACAATGAGCAGTTCTTC.